The source of this TCR beta chain is a study of T cells in Graves' hyperthyroidism and ophthalmopathy. Study conclusions and caveats: Ophthalmopathy, which appeared later, was predicted by the model a median 6.5 months before onset.

This clonotype was seen a few times. The antigen is not known. The CDR3 is made up of 14 amino acids. Germline V lookup: CDR1 MNHEY, CDR2 SMNVEV (reference sequence). Trimming pared 5 bases from V and 6 bases from J, leaving 13 bases between. The study excluded patients with uncontrolled infection, other autoimmune disease, pregnancy or lactation. Amplified TCR beta CDR3 regions came from RNA transcripts. Primed by the HTBI set, a first-round RT-PCR was run on the TCR CDR3. Each CDR3 protein is one row after TCRdb ran MiXCR on the multiplex PCR reads. The sample contains about 200,000 distinct CDR3 sequences, less than 20% of which appear only once.

The TCR comes from a woman aged 45-60 years with Graves' hyperthyroidism. Specimen: blood. The rearrangement links TRBV27 to TRBJ2-2; a weak D match, TRBD1 (6 bases). CDR3 residues: CASSPEAGAGELFF. The CDR3, as DNA: TGTGCCAGCAGTCCGGAGGCAGGGGCCGGGGAGCTGTTTTTT.